A selection of T cell receptor beta chains follows, all from one sample in a study of cytomegalovirus exposure and HLA in healthy donors. The data were produced by immunoSEQ multiplex PCR, yet TCRdb's version contains in-frame clones alone and is incomplete. The specimen's table records under 200,000 clones. Sequenced input: PBMCs. Receptors originate from a man aged 25 to 45 in good health and CMV-seronegative. Both conserved end residues are part of each CDR3. A D gene is named only where the DNA matches it firmly.

D gene: NA; CDR3 length: 15; V gene: TRBV2; J gene: TRBJ2-7; CDR3 protein: CASRPTGSGSYEQYF; CDR3 DNA: TGTGCCAGCAGACCTACAGGGTCGGGTTCCTACGAGCAGTACTTC
D gene: TRBD2; CDR3 length: 15; V gene: TRBV9; J gene: TRBJ2-3; CDR3 protein: CASGPSGGITDTQYF; CDR3 DNA: TGTGCCAGCGGACCCAGCGGGGGGATAACAGATACGCAGTATTTT
D gene: NA; CDR3 length: 14; V gene: TRBV6-1; J gene: TRBJ2-7; CDR3 protein: CASSVSDSPYEQYF; CDR3 DNA: TGTGCCAGCAGTGTATCGGACAGTCCCTACGAGCAGTACTTC
D gene: NA; CDR3 length: 13; V gene: TRBV7-8; J gene: TRBJ2-6; CDR3 protein: CASLPGTRRVLTF; CDR3 DNA: TGTGCCAGTTTACCGGGAACACGGCGCGTCCTGACTTTC
D gene: NA; CDR3 length: 17; V gene: TRBV5-6; J gene: TRBJ1-1; CDR3 protein: CASSFRLGQRNFAEAFF; CDR3 DNA: TGTGCCAGCAGCTTTCGCCTAGGACAGAGAAATTTTGCCGAAGCTTTCTTT
D gene: NA; CDR3 length: 15; V gene: TRBV9; J gene: TRBJ2-3; CDR3 protein: CASSPREGETDTQYF; CDR3 DNA: TGTGCCAGCAGCCCAAGAGAGGGAGAGACAGATACGCAGTATTTT
D gene: NA; CDR3 length: 17; V gene: TRBV9; J gene: TRBJ1-2; CDR3 protein: CASSPYRLLQVRDGYTF; CDR3 DNA: TGTGCCAGCAGCCCGTACAGGCTGCTACAGGTCCGAGATGGCTACACCTTC
D gene: NA; CDR3 length: 16; V gene: TRBV7-8; J gene: TRBJ2-1; CDR3 protein: CASSLEQADLYNEQFF; CDR3 DNA: TGTGCCAGCAGCTTAGAGCAAGCGGACCTCTACAATGAGCAGTTCTTC
D gene: NA; CDR3 length: 13; V gene: TRBV9; J gene: TRBJ1-1; CDR3 protein: CASSVSGGTEAFF; CDR3 DNA: TGTGCCAGCAGTGTTTCGGGGGGCACTGAAGCTTTCTTT
D gene: TRBD2; CDR3 length: 17; V gene: TRBV7-9; J gene: TRBJ2-7; CDR3 protein: CASSFSLGLAGGGEQYF; CDR3 DNA: TGTGCCAGCAGCTTCTCACTCGGACTAGCGGGAGGAGGGGAGCAGTACTTC